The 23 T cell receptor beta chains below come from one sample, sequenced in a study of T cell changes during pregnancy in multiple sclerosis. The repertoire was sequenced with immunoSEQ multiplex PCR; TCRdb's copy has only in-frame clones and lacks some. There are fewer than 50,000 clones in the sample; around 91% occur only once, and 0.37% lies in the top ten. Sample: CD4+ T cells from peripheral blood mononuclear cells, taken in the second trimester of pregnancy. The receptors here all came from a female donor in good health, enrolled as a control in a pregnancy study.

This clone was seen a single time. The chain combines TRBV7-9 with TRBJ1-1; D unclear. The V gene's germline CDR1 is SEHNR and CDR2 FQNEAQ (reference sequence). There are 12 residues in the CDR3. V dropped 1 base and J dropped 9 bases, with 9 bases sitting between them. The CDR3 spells CASSLVEQKAFF. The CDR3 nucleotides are TGTGCCAGCAGCTTAGTGGAACAGAAAGCTTTCTTT.

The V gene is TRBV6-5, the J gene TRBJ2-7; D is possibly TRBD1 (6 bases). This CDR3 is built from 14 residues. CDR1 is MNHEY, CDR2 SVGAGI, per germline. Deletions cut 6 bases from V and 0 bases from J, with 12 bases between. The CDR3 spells CASRAGTNSYEQYF. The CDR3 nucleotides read TGTGCCAGCAGGGCCGGGACAAACTCCTACGAGCAGTACTTC.

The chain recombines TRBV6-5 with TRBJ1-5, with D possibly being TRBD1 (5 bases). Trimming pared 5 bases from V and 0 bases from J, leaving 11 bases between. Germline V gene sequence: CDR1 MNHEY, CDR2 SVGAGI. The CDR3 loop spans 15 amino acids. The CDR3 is CASSRTPDSNQPQHF. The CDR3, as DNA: TGTGCCAGCAGTCGGACACCTGATAGCAATCAGCCCCAGCATTTT.

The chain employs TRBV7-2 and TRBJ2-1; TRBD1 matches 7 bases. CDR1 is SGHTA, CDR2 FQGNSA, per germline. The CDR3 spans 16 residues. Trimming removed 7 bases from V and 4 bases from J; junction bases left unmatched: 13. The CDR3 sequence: CASTLGGGTIYNEQFF. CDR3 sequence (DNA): TGTGCCAGCACCCTAGGGGGCGGTACCATTTACAATGAGCAGTTCTTC.

CDR3 sequence: CASSSGAVASNQPQHF. The CDR3 nucleotides are TGCGCCAGCAGCTCAGGGGCGGTTGCTAGCAATCAGCCCCAGCATTTT. V usage is TRBV5-1 and J usage is TRBJ1-5, with D tentatively TRBD1 (6 bases). The CDR3 is made up of 16 amino acids. V was trimmed by 3 bases and J by 0 bases, leaving 13 bases between them. Per the germline V gene, CDR1 is SGHRS and CDR2 is YFSETQ.

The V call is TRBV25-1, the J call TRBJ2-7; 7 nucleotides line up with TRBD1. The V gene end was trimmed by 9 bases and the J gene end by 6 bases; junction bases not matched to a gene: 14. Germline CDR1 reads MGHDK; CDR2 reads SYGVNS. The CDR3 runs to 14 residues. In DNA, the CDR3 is TGTGCCAGTCAAGGGGGCCAAAGGGGAAGCGAGCAGTACTTC. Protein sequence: CASQGGQRGSEQYF.

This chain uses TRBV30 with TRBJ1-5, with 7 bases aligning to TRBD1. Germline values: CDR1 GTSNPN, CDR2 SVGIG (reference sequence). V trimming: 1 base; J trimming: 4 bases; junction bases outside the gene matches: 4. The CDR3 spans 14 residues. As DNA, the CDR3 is TGTGCCTGGAGTGGGGGACAGACTAATCAGCCCCAGCATTTT. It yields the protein CAWSGGQTNQPQHF.

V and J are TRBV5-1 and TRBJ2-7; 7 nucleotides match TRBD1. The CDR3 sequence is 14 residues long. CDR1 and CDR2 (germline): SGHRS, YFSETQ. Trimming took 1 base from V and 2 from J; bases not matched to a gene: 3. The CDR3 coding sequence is TGCGCCAGCAGCTTGTTAGGGGGCACCTACGAGCAGTACTTC. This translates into CASSLLGGTYEQYF.

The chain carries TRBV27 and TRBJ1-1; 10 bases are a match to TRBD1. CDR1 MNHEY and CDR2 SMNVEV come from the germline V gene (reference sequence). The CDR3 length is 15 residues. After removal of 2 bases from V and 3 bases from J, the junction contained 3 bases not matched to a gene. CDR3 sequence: CASSLRDRGHTEAFF. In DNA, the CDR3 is TGTGCCAGCAGTTTACGGGACAGGGGTCACACTGAAGCTTTCTTT.

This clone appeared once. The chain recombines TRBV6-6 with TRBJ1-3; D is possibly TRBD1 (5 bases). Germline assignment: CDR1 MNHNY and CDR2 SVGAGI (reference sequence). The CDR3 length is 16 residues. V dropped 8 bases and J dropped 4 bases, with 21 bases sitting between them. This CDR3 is CASLSLKFQGGNTIYF. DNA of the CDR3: TGTGCCAGCCTCTCCCTGAAGTTCCAGGGAGGAAACACCATATATTTT.

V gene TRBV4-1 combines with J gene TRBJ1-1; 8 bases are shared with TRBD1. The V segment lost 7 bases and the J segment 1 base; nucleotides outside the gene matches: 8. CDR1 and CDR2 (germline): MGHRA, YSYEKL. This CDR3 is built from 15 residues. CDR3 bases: TGCGCCAGCACCCGGAAGACAGGGGCGAACACTGAAGCTTTCTTT. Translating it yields CASTRKTGANTEAFF.

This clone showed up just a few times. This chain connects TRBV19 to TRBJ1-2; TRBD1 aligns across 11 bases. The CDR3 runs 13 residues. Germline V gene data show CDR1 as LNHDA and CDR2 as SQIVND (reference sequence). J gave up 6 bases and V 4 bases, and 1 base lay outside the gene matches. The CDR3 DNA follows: TGTGCCAGTAGTAGGGGACAGGGGGATGGCTACACCTTC. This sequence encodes CASSRGQGDGYTF.

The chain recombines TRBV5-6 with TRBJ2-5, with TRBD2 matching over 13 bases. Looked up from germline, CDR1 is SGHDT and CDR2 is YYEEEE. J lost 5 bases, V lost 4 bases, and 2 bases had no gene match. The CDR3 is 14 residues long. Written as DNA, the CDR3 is TGTGCCAGCAGCCAGACTAGCGGGGGGGAGACCCAGTACTTC. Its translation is CASSQTSGGETQYF.

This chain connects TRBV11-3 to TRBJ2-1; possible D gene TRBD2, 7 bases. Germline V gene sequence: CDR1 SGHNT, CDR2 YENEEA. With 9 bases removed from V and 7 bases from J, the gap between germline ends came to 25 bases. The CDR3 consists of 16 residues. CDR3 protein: CASFPEWGGQYNEQFF. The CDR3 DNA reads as TGTGCCAGTTTTCCAGAGTGGGGGGGCCAGTATAATGAGCAGTTCTTC.

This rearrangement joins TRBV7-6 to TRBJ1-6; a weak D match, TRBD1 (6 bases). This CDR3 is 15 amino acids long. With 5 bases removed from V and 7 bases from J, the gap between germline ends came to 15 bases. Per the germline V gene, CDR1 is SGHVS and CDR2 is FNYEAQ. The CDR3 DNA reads TGTGCCAGCAGCCAGGGAACAGGGAACAATTCACCCCTCCACTTT. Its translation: CASSQGTGNNSPLHF.

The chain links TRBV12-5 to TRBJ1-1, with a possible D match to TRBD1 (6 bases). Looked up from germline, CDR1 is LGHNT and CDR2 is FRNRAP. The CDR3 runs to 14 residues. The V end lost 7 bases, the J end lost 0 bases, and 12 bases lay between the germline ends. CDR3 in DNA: TGTGCTAGTGCCTTTCAGGGGATGAACACTGAAGCTTTCTTT. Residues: CASAFQGMNTEAFF.

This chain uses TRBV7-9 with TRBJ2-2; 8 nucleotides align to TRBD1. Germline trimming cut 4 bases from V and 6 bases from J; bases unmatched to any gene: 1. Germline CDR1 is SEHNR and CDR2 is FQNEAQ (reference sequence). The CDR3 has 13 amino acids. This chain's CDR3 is CASSYRGAGELFF. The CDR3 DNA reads TGTGCCAGCAGCTACAGGGGGGCCGGGGAGCTGTTTTTT.

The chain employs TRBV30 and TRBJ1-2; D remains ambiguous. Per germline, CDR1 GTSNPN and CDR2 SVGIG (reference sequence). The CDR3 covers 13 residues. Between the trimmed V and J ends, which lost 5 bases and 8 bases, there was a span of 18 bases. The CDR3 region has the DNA TGTGCCTGGCGGCCAGTCCGGGGTGGGGGCTACACCTTC. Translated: CAWRPVRGGGYTF.

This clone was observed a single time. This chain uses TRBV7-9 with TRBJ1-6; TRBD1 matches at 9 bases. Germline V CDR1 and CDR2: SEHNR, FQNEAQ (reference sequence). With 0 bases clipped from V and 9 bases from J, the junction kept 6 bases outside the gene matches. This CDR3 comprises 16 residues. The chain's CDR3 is CASSLAWDRVGSPLHF. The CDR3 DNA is TGTGCCAGCAGCTTAGCCTGGGACAGGGTAGGTTCACCCCTCCACTTT.

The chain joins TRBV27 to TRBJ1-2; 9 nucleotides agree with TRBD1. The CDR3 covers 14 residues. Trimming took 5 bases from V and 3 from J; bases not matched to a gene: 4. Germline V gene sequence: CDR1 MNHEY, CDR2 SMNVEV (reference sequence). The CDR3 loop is CASSQDRGYYGYTF. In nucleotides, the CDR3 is TGTGCCAGCAGTCAAGACAGGGGGTACTATGGCTACACCTTC.

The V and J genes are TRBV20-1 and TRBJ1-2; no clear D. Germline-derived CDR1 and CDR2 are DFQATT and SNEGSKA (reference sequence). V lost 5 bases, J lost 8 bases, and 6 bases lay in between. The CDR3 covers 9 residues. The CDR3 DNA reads TGCAGTGCTCCCGTCGGCTACACCTTC. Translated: CSAPVGYTF.

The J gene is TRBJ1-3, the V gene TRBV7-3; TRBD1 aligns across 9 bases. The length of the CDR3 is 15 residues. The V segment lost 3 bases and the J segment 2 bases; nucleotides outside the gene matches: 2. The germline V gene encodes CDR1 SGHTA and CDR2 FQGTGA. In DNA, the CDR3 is TGTGCCAGCAGCTTGGGGACAGGGACTGGAAACACCATATATTTT. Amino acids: CASSLGTGTGNTIYF.

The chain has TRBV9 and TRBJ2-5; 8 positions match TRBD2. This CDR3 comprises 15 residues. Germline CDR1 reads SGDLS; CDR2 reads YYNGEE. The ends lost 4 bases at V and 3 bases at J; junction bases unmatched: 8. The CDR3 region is CASSRTGTREETQYF. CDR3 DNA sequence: TGTGCCAGCAGCCGAACCGGGACTAGGGAAGAGACCCAGTACTTC.